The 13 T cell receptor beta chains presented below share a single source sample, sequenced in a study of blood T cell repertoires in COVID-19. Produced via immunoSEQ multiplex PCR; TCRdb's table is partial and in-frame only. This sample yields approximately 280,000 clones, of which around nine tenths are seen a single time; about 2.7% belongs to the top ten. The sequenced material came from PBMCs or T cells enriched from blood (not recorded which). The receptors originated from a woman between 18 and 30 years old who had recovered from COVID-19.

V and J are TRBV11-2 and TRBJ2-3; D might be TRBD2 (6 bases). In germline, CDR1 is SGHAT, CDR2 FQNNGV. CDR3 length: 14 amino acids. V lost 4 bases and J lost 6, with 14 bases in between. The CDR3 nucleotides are TGTGCCAGCAGCTCCCGGAGGGGCTGGGATACGCAGTATTTT. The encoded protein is CASSSRRGWDTQYF.

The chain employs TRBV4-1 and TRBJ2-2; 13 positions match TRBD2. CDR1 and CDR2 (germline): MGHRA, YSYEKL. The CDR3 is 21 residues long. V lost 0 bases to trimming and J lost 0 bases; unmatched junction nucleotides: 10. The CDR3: CASSQEGGLAGDFANTGELFF. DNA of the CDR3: TGCGCCAGCAGCCAAGAAGGAGGACTAGCGGGAGATTTCGCGAACACCGGGGAGCTGTTTTTT.

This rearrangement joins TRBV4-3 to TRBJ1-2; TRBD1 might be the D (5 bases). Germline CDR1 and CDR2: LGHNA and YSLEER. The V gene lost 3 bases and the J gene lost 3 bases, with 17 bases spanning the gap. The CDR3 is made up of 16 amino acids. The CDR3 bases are TGCGCCAGCAGCCAGGATAAGGCAGGGATTTACTATGGCTACACCTTC. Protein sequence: CASSQDKAGIYYGYTF.

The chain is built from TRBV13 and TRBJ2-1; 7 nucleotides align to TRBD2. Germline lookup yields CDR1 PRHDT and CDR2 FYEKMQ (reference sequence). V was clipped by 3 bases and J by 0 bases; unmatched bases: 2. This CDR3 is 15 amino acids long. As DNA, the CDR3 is TGTGCCAGCAGCTTCCGACTAGCCTCCTACAATGAGCAGTTCTTC. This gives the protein CASSFRLASYNEQFF.

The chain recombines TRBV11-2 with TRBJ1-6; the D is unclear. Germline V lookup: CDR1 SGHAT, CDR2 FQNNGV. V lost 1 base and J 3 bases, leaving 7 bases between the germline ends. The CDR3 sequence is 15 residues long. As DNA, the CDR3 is TGTGCCAGCAGCTTAGTCAAATTCTATAATTCACCCCTCCACTTT. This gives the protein CASSLVKFYNSPLHF. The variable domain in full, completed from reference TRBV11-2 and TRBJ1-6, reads EAGVAQSPRYKIIEKRQSVAFWCNPISGHATLYWYQQILGQGPKLLIQFQNNGVVDDSQLPKDRFSAERLKGVDSTLKIQPAKLEDSAVYLCASSLVKFYNSPLHFGNGTRLTVT.

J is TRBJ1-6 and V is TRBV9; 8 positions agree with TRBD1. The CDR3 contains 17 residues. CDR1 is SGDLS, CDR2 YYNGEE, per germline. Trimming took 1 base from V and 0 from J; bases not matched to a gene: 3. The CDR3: CASSVQGAISYNSPLHF. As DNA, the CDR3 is TGTGCCAGCAGCGTACAGGGGGCGATCTCCTATAATTCACCCCTCCACTTT.

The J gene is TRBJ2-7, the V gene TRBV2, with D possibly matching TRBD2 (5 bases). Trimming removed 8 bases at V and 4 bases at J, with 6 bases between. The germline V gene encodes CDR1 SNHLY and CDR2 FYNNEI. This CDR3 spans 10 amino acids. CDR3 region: CASRGYEQYF. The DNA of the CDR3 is TGTGCCAGCCGGGGATACGAGCAGTACTTC.

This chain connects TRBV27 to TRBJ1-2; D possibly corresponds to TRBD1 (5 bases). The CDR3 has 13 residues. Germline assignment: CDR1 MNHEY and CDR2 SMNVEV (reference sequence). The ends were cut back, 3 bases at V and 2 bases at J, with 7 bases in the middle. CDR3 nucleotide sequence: TGTGCCAGCAGTTTGCGGACAAACTATGGCTACACCTTC. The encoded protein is CASSLRTNYGYTF.

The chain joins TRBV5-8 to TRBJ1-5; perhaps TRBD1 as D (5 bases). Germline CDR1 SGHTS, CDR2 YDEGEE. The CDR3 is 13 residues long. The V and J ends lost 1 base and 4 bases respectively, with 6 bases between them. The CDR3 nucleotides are TGTGCCAGCAGCTTGACAGGTAATCAGCCCCAGCATTTT. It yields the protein CASSLTGNQPQHF.

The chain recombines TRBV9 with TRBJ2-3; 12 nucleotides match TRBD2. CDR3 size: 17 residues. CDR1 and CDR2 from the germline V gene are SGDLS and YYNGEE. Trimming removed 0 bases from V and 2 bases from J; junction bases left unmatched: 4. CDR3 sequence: CASSVEGLAGYTDTQYF. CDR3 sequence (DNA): TGTGCCAGCAGCGTAGAAGGACTAGCGGGATACACAGATACGCAGTATTTT.

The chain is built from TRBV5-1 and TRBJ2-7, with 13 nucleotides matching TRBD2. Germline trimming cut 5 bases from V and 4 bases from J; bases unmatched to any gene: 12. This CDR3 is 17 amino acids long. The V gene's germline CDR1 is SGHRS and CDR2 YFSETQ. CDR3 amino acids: CASSKLLAGGGEYEQYF. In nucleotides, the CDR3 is TGCGCCAGCAGTAAGTTACTAGCGGGAGGGGGAGAGTACGAGCAGTACTTC.

The CDR3 reads CASSQAWSRSNTEAFF. CDR3 nucleotide sequence: TGTGCCAGCAGCCAAGCCTGGAGCAGATCGAACACTGAAGCTTTCTTT. The V and J genes are TRBV3-1 (or the pseudogene TRBV3-2) and TRBJ1-1; unclear D gene. V lost 1 base and J 1 base, leaving 13 bases between the germline ends. Germline V lookup: CDR1 LGHDT, CDR2 YNNKEL (reference sequence). The CDR3 is 16 amino acids.

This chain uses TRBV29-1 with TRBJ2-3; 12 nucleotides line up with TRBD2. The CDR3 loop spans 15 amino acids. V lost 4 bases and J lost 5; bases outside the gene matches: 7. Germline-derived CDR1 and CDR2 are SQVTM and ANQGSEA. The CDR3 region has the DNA TGCAGCGTTGCGACTAGCGGGAGACGTAGAGATACGCAGTATTTT. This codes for CSVATSGRRRDTQYF.